Listed below are T cell receptor beta chains from one sample, sequenced in a study of T cells after posttransplantation cyclophosphamide. Data came from immunoSEQ multiplex PCR; TCRdb stores just in-frame clones and leaves some out. The sample contains tens of thousands of clones, around four fifths of which appear only once. Sequenced here: CD4+ T cells sorted from blood, sampled 1,900 to 2,000 days after a stem cell transplant with posttransplant cyclophosphamide. These receptors all stem from a female patient aged 40-50 years who received an allogeneic stem cell transplant from a related donor, was CMV-positive, and had no GVHD. The graft donor may have given rise to some T cells. Both conserved end residues are part of each CDR3. A D gene is named only where the DNA matches it firmly. Not every row has a clone size; where given, it reads once, few, many or a size class.

v_gene: TRBV15
abundance: NA
d_gene: NA
j_gene: TRBJ1-1
CDR3nt: TGTGCCACCAGCAGAGATGTGTTCCTCCTTGAGGTAACTGAAGCTTTCTTT
CDR3aa: CATSRDVFLLEVTEAFF

v_gene: TRBV19
abundance: NA
d_gene: NA
j_gene: TRBJ1-1
CDR3nt: TGTGCCAGTAGTATAACATCCATGAACACTGAAGCTTTCTTT
CDR3aa: CASSITSMNTEAFF

v_gene: TRBV28
abundance: once
d_gene: TRBD2
j_gene: TRBJ2-4
CDR3nt: TGTGCCAGCAGTTTGGGACTAGCGGGGGGCCTAGCCAAAAACATTCAGTACTTC
CDR3aa: CASSLGLAGGLAKNIQYF

v_gene: TRBV29-1
abundance: NA
d_gene: TRBD1
j_gene: TRBJ1-4
CDR3nt: TGCAGCGTTGAATCCGGGACAGGGAGGGAAAAACTGTTTTTT
CDR3aa: CSVESGTGREKLFF

v_gene: TRBV28
abundance: NA
d_gene: NA
j_gene: TRBJ1-1
CDR3nt: TGTGCCAGCAGCCAAGATGGGGGGAGGAATGAAGCTTTCTTT
CDR3aa: CASSQDGGRNEAFF

v_gene: TRBV6-5
abundance: NA
d_gene: TRBD1
j_gene: TRBJ1-3
CDR3nt: TGTGCCAGCAGCCGACAGGGGGCTGGAAACACCATATATTTT
CDR3aa: CASSRQGAGNTIYF

v_gene: TRBV19
abundance: NA
d_gene: TRBD1
j_gene: TRBJ2-2
CDR3nt: TGTGCCAGTAGTAGGGGGACAGGGTACACCGGGGAGCTGTTTTTT
CDR3aa: CASSRGTGYTGELFF

v_gene: TRBV4-1
abundance: once
d_gene: TRBD2
j_gene: TRBJ2-3
CDR3nt: TGCGCCAGCAGCCTCACTAGCGGGGGGGCTGGCACAGATACGCAGTATTTT
CDR3aa: CASSLTSGGAGTDTQYF

v_gene: TRBV19
abundance: NA
d_gene: TRBD1
j_gene: TRBJ1-1
CDR3nt: TGTGCCAGTAGTCCAATCACAGGGGCCACTGAAGCTTTCTTT
CDR3aa: CASSPITGATEAFF

v_gene: TRBV7-9
abundance: NA
d_gene: NA
j_gene: TRBJ1-6
CDR3nt: TGTGCCAGCAGCTTAGCGATAAGGGGTACCTATAATTCACCCCTCCACTTT
CDR3aa: CASSLAIRGTYNSPLHF

v_gene: TRBV29-1
abundance: NA
d_gene: TRBD2
j_gene: TRBJ2-7
CDR3nt: TGCAGCGCTCTAGGGTTCGGAGCGGGGGGCCCCCGCTACGAGCAGTACTTC
CDR3aa: CSALGFGAGGPRYEQYF

v_gene: TRBV5-1
abundance: NA
d_gene: TRBD1
j_gene: TRBJ2-3
CDR3nt: TGCGCCAGCAGCCGGACAGGGTCCACAGATACGCAGTATTTT
CDR3aa: CASSRTGSTDTQYF

v_gene: TRBV7-9
abundance: NA
d_gene: NA
j_gene: TRBJ1-1
CDR3nt: TGTGCCAGCAGCTTATTTGGGGACACCAGGGCTGAAGCTTTCTTT
CDR3aa: CASSLFGDTRAEAFF

v_gene: TRBV7-3
abundance: once
d_gene: TRBD2
j_gene: TRBJ2-6
CDR3nt: TGTGCCAGCAGCTTAACGGGGGGGGGCTCTGGGGCCAACGTCCTGACTTTC
CDR3aa: CASSLTGGGSGANVLTF

v_gene: TRBV7-9
abundance: NA
d_gene: TRBD1
j_gene: TRBJ1-2
CDR3nt: TGTGCCAGCCGCGGGACAGGGGAGGAGCCGAACTATGGCTACACCTTC
CDR3aa: CASRGTGEEPNYGYTF

v_gene: TRBV13
abundance: few
d_gene: NA
j_gene: TRBJ1-3
CDR3nt: TGTGCCAGCAGCTTAGAGGGGGACCCTGGAAACACCATATATTTT
CDR3aa: CASSLEGDPGNTIYF

v_gene: TRBV27
abundance: NA
d_gene: TRBD1
j_gene: TRBJ1-2
CDR3nt: TGTGCCAGCAGTTCCCGGGACAGGGGATTCATAGTTGGCAGCTATGGCTACACCTTC
CDR3aa: CASSSRDRGFIVGSYGYTF

v_gene: TRBV7-3
abundance: NA
d_gene: TRBD2
j_gene: TRBJ2-1
CDR3nt: TGTGCCAGCAGCCAATACGGGACTAGCGGGGGACCCTACAATGAGCAGTTCTTC
CDR3aa: CASSQYGTSGGPYNEQFF

v_gene: TRBV7-3
abundance: NA
d_gene: NA
j_gene: TRBJ2-2
CDR3nt: TGTGCCAGCAGCTTAACGACACTTAACACCGGGGAGCTGTTTTTT
CDR3aa: CASSLTTLNTGELFF

v_gene: TRBV10-3
abundance: NA
d_gene: TRBD2
j_gene: TRBJ2-3
CDR3nt: TGTGCCATCAGTGAGTCTCGAACGGGGGGGCAGTATTTT
CDR3aa: CAISESRTGGQYF

v_gene: TRBV6-5
abundance: few
d_gene: TRBD1
j_gene: TRBJ1-1
CDR3nt: TGTGCCAGCAGACTCGACAGGGACACTGAAGCTTTCTTT
CDR3aa: CASRLDRDTEAFF

v_gene: TRBV11-3
abundance: NA
d_gene: NA
j_gene: TRBJ2-1
CDR3nt: TGTGCCAGCAGCCCCGGGACGGGGAGGGGGTATGTCGATGAGCAGTTCTTC
CDR3aa: CASSPGTGRGYVDEQFF

v_gene: TRBV12-5
abundance: NA
d_gene: TRBD1
j_gene: TRBJ2-7
CDR3nt: TGTGCTAGTGGTTTGGGGACAGGGGGCTCCTACGAGCAGTACTTC
CDR3aa: CASGLGTGGSYEQYF

v_gene: TRBV7-8
abundance: once
d_gene: NA
j_gene: TRBJ2-7
CDR3nt: TGTGCCAGCAGCGTACAGGGTCCACCCTACGAGCAGTACTTC
CDR3aa: CASSVQGPPYEQYF

v_gene: TRBV7-9
abundance: NA
d_gene: NA
j_gene: TRBJ1-6
CDR3nt: TGTGCCAGCAGCTTAGAAACCGGGTATAATTCACCCCTCCACTTT
CDR3aa: CASSLETGYNSPLHF

v_gene: TRBV18
abundance: NA
d_gene: NA
j_gene: TRBJ2-7
CDR3nt: TGTGCCAGCTCACCATTGAGTGGGGGCCTCTCCTACGAGCAGTACTTC
CDR3aa: CASSPLSGGLSYEQYF

v_gene: TRBV19
abundance: NA
d_gene: TRBD2
j_gene: TRBJ2-2
CDR3nt: TGTGCCAGTAGTTCCGGACTAGCGGGGGGCTTCACCGGGGAGCTGTTTTTT
CDR3aa: CASSSGLAGGFTGELFF

v_gene: TRBV11-2
abundance: once
d_gene: NA
j_gene: TRBJ1-2
CDR3nt: TGTGCCAGCAGCCCGCGGGAAAGTTATGGCTACACCTTC
CDR3aa: CASSPRESYGYTF

v_gene: TRBV19
abundance: NA
d_gene: TRBD1
j_gene: TRBJ1-2
CDR3nt: TGTGCCAGTAGTCCCTCCGGAGGACAGGGGTATGGCTACACCTTC
CDR3aa: CASSPSGGQGYGYTF

v_gene: TRBV7-8
abundance: NA
d_gene: NA
j_gene: TRBJ2-5
CDR3nt: TGTGCCAGCAGCCAACTCCCAGGGCCTGGGGAGACCCAGTACTTC
CDR3aa: CASSQLPGPGETQYF

v_gene: TRBV7-9
abundance: NA
d_gene: TRBD1
j_gene: TRBJ2-7
CDR3nt: TGTGCCAGCAGCCTTGACAGGGGACGATCCTACGAGCAGTACTTC
CDR3aa: CASSLDRGRSYEQYF

v_gene: TRBV19
abundance: large
d_gene: TRBD2
j_gene: TRBJ2-5
CDR3nt: TGTGCCAGTAGTATAGCCCCTGGGAGGGCGATGTACCAAGAGACCCAGTACTTC
CDR3aa: CASSIAPGRAMYQETQYF